One and the same sample provided the 21 T cell receptor beta chains below, sequenced in a study of T-cell memory formation after mild COVID-19. TCRdb passed the 5' RACE reads through MiXCR, listing each CDR3 protein once. The sample includes over 400,000 distinct CDR3 sequences, 20% to 25% of them seen just once. The sample was PBMCs or a T cell subset sorted from them (not recorded which). Source of these receptors: an adult woman who had mild COVID-19 (a few samples of this study predate the infection). Cell type and time point are not known.

This clonotype has a handful of counts. The chain carries TRBV7-8 and TRBJ2-7, with 7 bases aligning to TRBD1. The germline V gene has CDR1 SGHVS and CDR2 FQNEAQ. V lost 5 bases and J lost 2; bases outside the gene matches: 6. This CDR3 comprises 14 residues. CDR3 nucleotides: TGTGCCAGCAGCGTAGGGACAGCCACCTACGAGCAGTACTTC. It codes for CASSVGTATYEQYF.

This chain links TRBV20-1 with TRBJ1-2, with TRBD1 matching 8 bases. J gave up 3 bases and V 3 bases, and 6 bases lay outside the gene matches. This CDR3 comprises 14 residues. In germline, CDR1 is DFQATT, CDR2 SNEGSKA (reference sequence). The CDR3 DNA reads TGCAGTGCTAGCCAGGGGGCGAAAGACTATGGCTACACCTTC. Protein: CSASQGAKDYGYTF.

The table lists this clonotype with a few counts. The rearrangement joins TRBV4-1 to TRBJ1-2, with unresolved D. Germline V CDR1 and CDR2: MGHRA, YSYEKL. This CDR3 is 14 amino acids long. The V end lost 3 bases, the J end lost 3 bases, and 11 bases lay between the germline ends. CDR3 amino acids: CASSQSRTYYGYTF. The CDR3 nucleotides are TGCGCCAGCAGCCAGTCCAGGACCTACTATGGCTACACCTTC.

V gene TRBV12-3 or TRBV12-4 combines with J gene TRBJ1-2, with 9 bases identical to TRBD1. The CDR3 is 13 amino acids. Losses at the gene ends were 3 bases for V and 8 bases for J; bases not matched to a gene: 4. The CDR3 DNA reads TGTGCCAGCAGTTTCCCGGGACAGGGAGGCTACACCTTC. Its protein product is CASSFPGQGGYTF.

Many counts were recorded for this clonotype. The rearrangement links TRBV18 to TRBJ2-3; D is unresolved. This CDR3 has 12 amino acids. The V gene lost 8 bases and the J gene lost 0 bases, with 6 bases spanning the gap. From germline, CDR1 is KGHSH and CDR2 LQKENI. CDR3 residues: CASSPSTDTQYF. The CDR3 bases are TGTGCCAGCAGCCCTAGCACAGATACGCAGTATTTT.

This clonotype has a handful of counts. The rearrangement links TRBV4-2 to TRBJ2-3; 12 nucleotides agree with TRBD2. This CDR3 has 17 residues. Germline CDR1 and CDR2: LGHNA and YNFKEQ. V dropped 1 base and J dropped 4; count of bases not matched to a gene: 6. The CDR3 is CASSQGTTSGSPDTQYF. The CDR3 DNA reads as TGTGCCAGCAGCCAAGGGACGACTAGCGGGAGCCCAGATACGCAGTATTTT.

In this sample, this clonotype turned up a few times. The V and J genes are TRBV20-1 and TRBJ2-1, with 9 bases identical to TRBD2. CDR3 length equals 17 residues. Germline loops: CDR1 DFQATT, CDR2 SNEGSKA (reference sequence). J gave up 8 bases and V 1 base, and 15 bases lay outside the gene matches. The CDR3 nucleotides are TGCAGTGCTAGAGTGGGAATAGCGGCTAGCGGGATCTATGAGCAGTTCTTC. Translated, it gives CSARVGIAASGIYEQFF.

This chain connects TRBV20-1 to TRBJ2-1; 7 bases line up with TRBD2. V dropped 2 bases and J dropped 6; count of bases not matched to a gene: 4. The length of the CDR3 is 13 residues. Germline V gives CDR1 DFQATT, CDR2 SNEGSKA (reference sequence). CDR3 residues: CSARPSGRNEQFF. The CDR3 DNA reads as TGCAGTGCTAGACCTAGCGGTCGCAATGAGCAGTTCTTC.

The sample holds a few counts of this clonotype. This chain joins TRBV7-2 and TRBJ2-5; the D gene is possibly TRBD1 (5 bases). Germline V gives CDR1 SGHTA, CDR2 FQGNSA. CDR3 length equals 15 residues. The ends were cut back, 1 base at V and 5 bases at J, with 14 bases in the middle. CDR3 in amino acids: CASSLGSGSRETQYF. The CDR3 DNA is TGTGCCAGCAGCTTAGGGTCAGGGTCTAGGGAGACCCAGTACTTC.

The V call is TRBV28, the J call TRBJ2-2; 10 bases are shared with TRBD1. After removal of 4 bases from V and 6 bases from J, the junction contained 5 bases not matched to a gene. The length of the CDR3 is 15 residues. Germline CDR1 MDHEN, CDR2 SYDVKM. This chain's CDR3 is CASSSRDRGAGELFF. In nucleotides, the CDR3 is TGTGCCAGCAGTTCGAGGGACAGGGGCGCCGGGGAGCTGTTTTTT. Looking up the rest from reference TRBV28 and TRBJ2-2 gives the full variable domain: DVKVTQSSRYLVKRTGEKVFLECVQDMDHENMFWYRQDPGLGLRLIYFSYDVKMKEKGDIPEGYSVSREKKERFSLILESASTNQTSMYLCASSSRDRGAGELFFGEGSRLTVL.

This clonotype was recorded a few times. This chain links TRBV9 with TRBJ2-1; 13 bases agree with TRBD2. Germline assignment: CDR1 SGDLS and CDR2 YYNGEE. The CDR3 sequence is 16 residues long. The junction had 6 bases not matched to a gene; V was cut back by 4 bases and J by 5 bases. Here the CDR3 reads CASSSGTSGAHNEQFF. The CDR3 DNA follows: TGTGCCAGCAGCTCAGGGACTAGCGGGGCACACAATGAGCAGTTCTTC. Filled out from reference TRBV9 and TRBJ2-1, the complete variable domain reads DSGVTQTPKHLITATGQRVTLRCSPRSGDLSVYWYQQSLDQGLQFLIQYYNGEERAKGNILERFSAQQFPDLHSELNLSSLELGDSALYFCASSSGTSGAHNEQFFGPGTRLTVL.

This clonotype was picked up a small number of times. This chain uses TRBV7-9 with TRBJ1-1; 7 bases agree with TRBD1. Germline loops: CDR1 SEHNR, CDR2 FQNEAQ (reference sequence). The CDR3 is 13 amino acids. The V segment lost 6 bases and the J segment 5 bases; nucleotides outside the gene matches: 6. For the CDR3, the DNA is TGTGCCAGCAGGAGGGAGGGGGCAACTGAAGCTTTCTTT. This encodes CASRREGATEAFF.

The chain combines TRBV9 with TRBJ2-7; possibly TRBD2 for D (5 bases). The germline CDR1 and CDR2 sequences are SGDLS and YYNGEE. This CDR3 is 14 amino acids long. Trimming took 0 bases from V and 2 from J, leaving 9 bases between them. CDR3: CASSVASTAYEQYF. CDR3 DNA: TGTGCCAGCAGCGTAGCTAGCACAGCCTACGAGCAGTACTTC.

The sample holds a few counts of this clonotype. V gene TRBV7-2 combines with J gene TRBJ2-3; 8 bases agree with TRBD2. The germline CDR1 and CDR2 sequences are SGHTA and FQGNSA. The CDR3 is 14 residues long. The trim removed 3 bases at V and 4 bases at J, leaving 3 bases unmatched. The CDR3 sequence: CASSFAGGPDTQYF. CDR3 nucleotide sequence: TGTGCCAGCAGCTTCGCGGGAGGCCCAGATACGCAGTATTTT.

DNA of the CDR3: TGTGCCAGCAGTTACTACATTCGACCGGGACAGGGTGGCTACACCTTC. It translates to CASSYYIRPGQGGYTF. V and J are TRBV6-5 and TRBJ1-2; 9 nucleotides align to TRBD1. This CDR3 has 16 residues. Germline V gene data show CDR1 as MNHEY and CDR2 as SVGAGI. The trim removed 1 base at V and 7 bases at J, leaving 10 bases unmatched.

The sample holds many counts of this clonotype. This chain links TRBV5-1 with TRBJ2-1; 10 bases map to TRBD1. The germline V gene has CDR1 SGHRS and CDR2 YFSETQ. CDR3 length equals 13 residues. With V trimmed by 4 bases and J by 7 bases, 2 bases remained unmatched. CDR3 sequence: CASSLGQGNEQFF. The CDR3 DNA reads as TGCGCCAGCAGCCTGGGACAGGGGAATGAGCAGTTCTTC.

The chain links TRBV25-1 to TRBJ2-1, with 13 positions matching TRBD2. Unmatched junction bases numbered 3, after V lost 8 bases and J lost 5 bases. The CDR3 has 14 residues. Germline V lookup: CDR1 MGHDK, CDR2 SYGVNS. The CDR3 reads CASGGLAGNNEQFF. CDR3 in DNA: TGTGCCAGCGGGGGACTAGCGGGGAACAATGAGCAGTTCTTC.

The chain combines TRBV7-9 with TRBJ2-1; no clear D gene. Trimming cost V 2 bases and J 3 bases, with 5 bases left between them. Germline CDR1 reads SEHNR; CDR2 reads FQNEAQ (reference sequence). CDR3 size: 13 residues. CDR3 amino acids: CASSLTLYNEQFF. CDR3 in DNA: TGTGCCAGCAGCTTAACCCTCTACAATGAGCAGTTCTTC.

V gene TRBV9 combines with J gene TRBJ2-3, with 8 bases lining up with TRBD2. The CDR3 runs 15 residues. Germline V gene sequence: CDR1 SGDLS, CDR2 YYNGEE. V lost 4 bases and J lost 4; bases outside the gene matches: 8. CDR3 sequence reads: CASSQSGGPPDTQYF. CDR3 bases: TGTGCCAGCAGCCAAAGCGGGGGACCGCCAGATACGCAGTATTTT.

This clonotype showed up many times. V usage is TRBV7-2 and J usage is TRBJ2-1, with D uncertain. The V gene's germline CDR1 is SGHTA and CDR2 FQGNSA. The V and J ends lost 2 bases and 4 bases respectively, with 3 bases between them. This CDR3 is built from 12 residues. This chain's CDR3 is CASSLNYNEQFF. DNA for the CDR3: TGTGCCAGCAGCTTAAATTACAATGAGCAGTTCTTC.

The sample holds a few counts of this clonotype. The J gene is TRBJ1-1, the V gene TRBV19; no reliable D call. Germline CDR1 and CDR2: LNHDA and SQIVND (reference sequence). Trimming shortened V by 7 bases and J by 5 bases, and 20 bases separated the two germline ends. The CDR3 is 15 residues long. CDR3 protein: CASTLGGFPGTEAFF. The DNA of the CDR3 is TGTGCCAGTACCTTGGGTGGGTTCCCGGGGACTGAAGCTTTCTTT.